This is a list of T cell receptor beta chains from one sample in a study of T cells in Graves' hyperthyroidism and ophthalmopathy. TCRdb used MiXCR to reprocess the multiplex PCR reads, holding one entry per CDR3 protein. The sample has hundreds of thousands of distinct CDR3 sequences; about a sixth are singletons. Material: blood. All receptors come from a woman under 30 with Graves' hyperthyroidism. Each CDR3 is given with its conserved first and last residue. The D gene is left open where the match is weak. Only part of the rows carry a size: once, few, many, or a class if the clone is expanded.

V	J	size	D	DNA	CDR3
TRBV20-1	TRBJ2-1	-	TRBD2	TGCAGTGCTCAATTGGGGACTAGCGGAAACAATGAGCAGTTCTTC	CSAQLGTSGNNEQFF
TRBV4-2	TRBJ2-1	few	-	TGTGCCAGCAGCCAAACGGATCTAGCCTACAATGAGCAGTTCTTC	CASSQTDLAYNEQFF
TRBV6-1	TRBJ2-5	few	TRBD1	TGTGCCAGCAGGCTACAGGGGGAGGTCGGGGAGACCCAGTACTTC	CASRLQGEVGETQYF
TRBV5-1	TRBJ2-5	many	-	TGCGCCAGCAGCTTGAAGGACCCTAGAGAGACCCAGTACTTC	CASSLKDPRETQYF
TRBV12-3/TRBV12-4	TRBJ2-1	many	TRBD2	TGTGCCAGCAGTTTAGCCCCAGGGACTAGTCGCTACAATGAGCAGTTCTTC	CASSLAPGTSRYNEQFF
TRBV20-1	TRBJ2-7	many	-	TGCAGTGCTAGAGTCCCAGGCTACGAGCAGTACTTC	CSARVPGYEQYF
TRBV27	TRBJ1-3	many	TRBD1	TGTGCCAGCAGTTCTAGGGACAGGGAGAGCTCTGGAAACACCATATATTTT	CASSSRDRESSGNTIYF
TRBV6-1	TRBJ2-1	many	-	TGTGCCAGCAGTTATCAGCCCCAGTCCGTAGCCTACAATGAGCAGTTCTTC	CASSYQPQSVAYNEQFF
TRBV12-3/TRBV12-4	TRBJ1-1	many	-	TGTGCCAGCAACCCAAGCCAGGGGTCAGGCACTGAAGCTTTCTTT	CASNPSQGSGTEAFF
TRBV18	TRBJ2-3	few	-	TGTGCCAGCTCACCACAACAAGCAGATACGCAGTATTTT	CASSPQQADTQYF
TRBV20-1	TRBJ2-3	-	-	TGCGGAGCTAGTGGGGGCACAGATACGCAGTATTTT	CGASGGTDTQYF
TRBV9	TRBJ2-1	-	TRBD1	TGTGCCAGCAGCCCCCTTGGGACAGATGCTGGCAATGAGCAGTTCTTC	CASSPLGTDAGNEQFF
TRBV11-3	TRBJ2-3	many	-	TGTGCCAGCAGCTTTAGGGAGCTGGATACGCAGTATTTT	CASSFRELDTQYF
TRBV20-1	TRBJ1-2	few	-	TGCAGTGCTCACCGGGACCCCTATGGCTACACCTTC	CSAHRDPYGYTF
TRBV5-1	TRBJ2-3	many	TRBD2	TGCGCCAGCAGCTCCCTCGACTTTGGGACTACCCATGATGCGCAGTATTTT	CASSSLDFGTTHDAQYF
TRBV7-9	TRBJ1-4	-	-	TGTGCCAGCAGCCGGACGGGGCCAAGGGAAAAACTGTTTTTT	CASSRTGPREKLFF
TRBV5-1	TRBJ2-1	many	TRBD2	TGCGCCAGCAGAGCGGGGGGGAATTCCTACAATGAGCAGTTCTTC	CASRAGGNSYNEQFF
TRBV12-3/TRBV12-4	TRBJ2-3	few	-	TGTGCCAGCAGCCGAATTAGGGCCTCAGATACGCAGTATTTT	CASSRIRASDTQYF
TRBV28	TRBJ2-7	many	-	TGTGCCAGCAGTTTATCCCTAGCGAACGAGCAGTACTTC	CASSLSLANEQYF
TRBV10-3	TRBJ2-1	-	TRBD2	TGTGCCATTGCAACTAGCGGGGGAACCTACAATGAGCAGTTCTTC	CAIATSGGTYNEQFF
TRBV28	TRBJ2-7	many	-	TGTGCCAGCAGGGCGCCCGGGACTGGCACCTACGAGCAGTACTTC	CASRAPGTGTYEQYF
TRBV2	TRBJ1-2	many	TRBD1	TGTGCCGGCAGGGGTGACAGGGGGGGAAATGGCTACACCTTC	CAGRGDRGGNGYTF
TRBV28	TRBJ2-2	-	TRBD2	TGTGCCAGCAGGCTTAGGACTAGCGGGAGGGTCGACACCGGGGAGCTGTTTTTT	CASRLRTSGRVDTGELFF
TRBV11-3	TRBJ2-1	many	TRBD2	TGTGCCAGCAGTCCGGGGGGGCCGGGTGAGCAGTTCTTC	CASSPGGPGEQFF
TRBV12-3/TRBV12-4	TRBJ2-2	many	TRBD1	TGTGCCAGCAGTTCTGGACAGGGCTGGTGGACCGGGGAGCTGTTTTTT	CASSSGQGWWTGELFF
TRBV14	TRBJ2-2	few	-	TGTGCCAGCAGCCAAGCTACCACCGCCGGGGAGCTGTTTTTT	CASSQATTAGELFF
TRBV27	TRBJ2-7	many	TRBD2	TGTGCCAGCAGCGGGACTAGCGGAACCTACGAGCAGTACTTC	CASSGTSGTYEQYF
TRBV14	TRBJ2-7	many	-	TGTGCCAGCAGCCAAGATGGCGGTATCTACGAGCAGTACTTC	CASSQDGGIYEQYF
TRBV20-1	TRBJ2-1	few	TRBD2	TGCAGTGCCCGGGGGCGCGGGAGGTTTTTCAATGAGCAGTTCTTC	CSARGRGRFFNEQFF
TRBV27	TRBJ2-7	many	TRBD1	TGTGCCAGCAGTTGGGGGACAGGGACCTACGAGCAGTACTTC	CASSWGTGTYEQYF
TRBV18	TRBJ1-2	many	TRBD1	TGTGCCAGCTCACGGGACAGGGAGTATGGCTACACCTTC	CASSRDREYGYTF
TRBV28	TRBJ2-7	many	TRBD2	TGTGCCAGCAACCGACGGGAGGGCCACTACGAGCAGTACTTC	CASNRREGHYEQYF
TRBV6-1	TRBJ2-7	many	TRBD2	TGTGCCAGCAGTCGGACTAGCGGTCTAAGGGGGGTTTACGAGCAGTACTTC	CASSRTSGLRGVYEQYF
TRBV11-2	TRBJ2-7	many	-	TGTGCCAGCAGCCTTTCCCATCTCGAGCAGTACTTC	CASSLSHLEQYF
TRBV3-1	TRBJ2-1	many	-	TGTGCCAGCAGCCGAGGGACCCGTTACAATGAGCAGTTCTTC	CASSRGTRYNEQFF